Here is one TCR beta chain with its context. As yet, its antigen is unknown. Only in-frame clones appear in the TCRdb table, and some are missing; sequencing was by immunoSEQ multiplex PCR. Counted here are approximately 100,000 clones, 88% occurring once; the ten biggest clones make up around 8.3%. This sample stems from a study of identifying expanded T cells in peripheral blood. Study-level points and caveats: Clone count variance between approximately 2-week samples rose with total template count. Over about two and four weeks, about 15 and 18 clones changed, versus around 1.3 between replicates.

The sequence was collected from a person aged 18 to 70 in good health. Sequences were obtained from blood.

As DNA, the CDR3 is TGTGCCAGCAGTCCCTCGGAAGAGACCCAGTACTTC. Translating it yields CASSPSEETQYF. The chain couples TRBV7-7 to TRBJ2-5, with D unresolved. This CDR3 contains 12 residues. With 6 bases removed from V and 3 bases from J, the gap between germline ends came to 8 bases. CDR1 SSHAT and CDR2 FNYEAQ come from the germline V gene (reference sequence).